Below, 18 T cell receptor beta chains from the same sample are listed, as sequenced in a study of CD8 T cells in ankylosing spondylitis. Regarding the study as a whole: Several highly homologous variants formed a TCR beta motif that appeared characteristic of ankylosing spondylitis blood.

TCRdb re-derived calls from the 5' RACE reads in MiXCR, one entry per CDR3 protein. The table lists hundreds of thousands of distinct CDR3 sequences, around 26% of them singletons, with roughly 1% in the top ten. No antigen has been assigned to these receptors. Sample: blood, either unsorted or a sorted T cell fraction (not recorded which). These receptors all come from a male donor with ankylosing spondylitis.

This clonotype was recorded many times. The genes are TRBV24-1 and TRBJ2-5; D gene unclear. Trimming stripped 4 bases from V and 5 bases from J, with 16 bases between. CDR1 is KGHDR and CDR2 is SFDVKD in the germline V gene. CDR3 length: 15 residues. The chain's CDR3 is CATSDPGHLRETQYF. Here the CDR3 DNA reads TGTGCCACCAGTGACCCGGGTCATCTAAGGGAGACCCAGTACTTC.

This chain uses TRBV29-1 with TRBJ2-1; possible D gene TRBD2, 5 bases. Trimming took off 7 bases at V and 3 bases at J, with 19 bases between the two ends. This CDR3 is built from 15 residues. Looked up from germline, CDR1 is SQVTM and CDR2 is ANQGSEA. CDR3 in DNA: TGCAGCGCTAACCCCTGGGCGGGCGTCTACAATGAGCAGTTCTTC. The encoded protein is CSANPWAGVYNEQFF.

V usage is TRBV3-1 and J usage is TRBJ2-1, with TRBD2 matching over 13 bases. Germline loops: CDR1 LGHDT, CDR2 YNNKEL (reference sequence). The CDR3 consists of 16 residues. V lost 3 bases, J lost 5 bases, and 4 bases stayed unmatched. CDR3 region: CASSHSGLAGDNEQFF. CDR3 sequence (DNA): TGTGCCAGCAGCCATTCCGGACTAGCGGGAGACAATGAGCAGTTCTTC.

The rearrangement links TRBV19 to TRBJ2-6; D gene unclear. Germline V gene sequence: CDR1 LNHDA, CDR2 SQIVND (reference sequence). The germline V and J ends were trimmed by 3 bases and 2 bases, with 11 bases remaining between them. This CDR3 has 16 amino acids. The CDR3 nucleotides read TGTGCCAGTAGTATTTCCAGATCGCCTGGGGCCAACGTCCTGACTTTC. Translating it yields CASSISRSPGANVLTF.

This clonotype was recorded many times. CDR3 region: CASSLQGPGREQYV. The CDR3 coding sequence is TGTGCCAGCAGTTTGCAGGGTCCCGGGAGGGAGCAGTACGTC. This chain links TRBV12-3 or TRBV12-4 with TRBJ2-7; 7 bases line up with TRBD2. With V trimmed by 3 bases and J by 7 bases, 9 bases remained unmatched. The CDR3 length is 14 residues.

This clonotype showed up just a few times. The chain carries TRBV10-2 and TRBJ2-7; D is possibly TRBD2 (5 bases). CDR3 length: 13 amino acids. Trimming removed 8 bases from V and 4 bases from J, with 15 bases in between. CDR1 is WSHSY, CDR2 SAAADI, per germline. The DNA for the CDR3 is TGCGCCAGCTCCCCCACTCGGGGTTACGAGCAGTACGTC. Translated, it gives CASSPTRGYEQYV.

The chain carries TRBV5-6 and TRBJ1-4; 10 bases line up with TRBD1. The germline V gene encodes CDR1 SGHDT and CDR2 YYEEEE. The CDR3 has 15 residues. V was clipped by 3 bases and J by 7 bases; unmatched bases: 6. CDR3 nucleotides: TGTGCCAGCAGCTCTTTGGGGACAGGGGCTGAAAAACTGTTTTTT. Amino acid sequence: CASSSLGTGAEKLFF.

This sequence joins TRBV7-2 and TRBJ2-7, with TRBD1 as a possible D gene (5 bases). Germline CDR1 SGHTA, CDR2 FQGNSA. There are 15 residues in the CDR3. V lost 5 bases and J 7 bases, leaving 21 bases between the germline ends. CDR3 coding DNA: TGTGCCAGCAGCCTTAGGGCTAGGGGAACTCCGGAGCAGTACGTC. Its translation is CASSLRARGTPEQYV.

This chain joins TRBV4-2 and TRBJ2-3; 9 bases agree with TRBD2. The trim removed 2 bases at V and 5 bases at J, leaving 11 bases unmatched. The CDR3 consists of 17 residues. Germline V CDR1 and CDR2: LGHNA, YNFKEQ. DNA of the CDR3: TGTGCCAGCAGCCAAATTATACGGCGGGAGGGCAGAGATACGCAGTATTTT. It encodes CASSQIIRREGRDTQYF.

This clonotype was seen only a few times. The chain uses TRBV6-1 and TRBJ1-5; D is ambiguous. The ends were cut back, 4 bases at V and 3 bases at J, with 7 bases in the middle. Germline V gives CDR1 MNHNS, CDR2 SASEGT. The CDR3 extends over 13 amino acids. In nucleotides, the CDR3 is TGTGCCAGCAGTGCAGATTCCAATCAGCCCCAGCATTTT. This sequence encodes CASSADSNQPQHF.

In this sample, this clonotype turned up a few times. This chain joins TRBV5-1 and TRBJ2-3; tentative D call: TRBD2 (5 bases). Germline V gives CDR1 SGHRS, CDR2 YFSETQ. The CDR3 spans 13 residues. Trimming took off 3 bases at V and 3 bases at J, with 8 bases between the two ends. CDR3 residues: CASSYDYTDTQYF. In DNA form, the CDR3 reads TGCGCCAGCAGCTACGACTATACAGATACGCAGTATTTT.

J is TRBJ2-1 and V is TRBV24-1; tentative D call: TRBD1 (5 bases). Germline loops: CDR1 KGHDR, CDR2 SFDVKD. The CDR3 length is 17 residues. The V end lost 0 bases, the J end lost 4 bases, and 15 bases lay between the germline ends. The CDR3, as DNA: TGTGCCACCAGTGATTTGCAGGGCGCCTCAGGGTACAATGAGCAGTTCTTC. It translates to CATSDLQGASGYNEQFF.

This clonotype was recorded once. CDR3: CASSLHAANEQFF. As DNA, the CDR3 is TGTGCCAGCAGCCTTCACGCAGCGAATGAGCAGTTCTTC. The chain combines TRBV12-3 or TRBV12-4 with TRBJ2-1; D call uncertain. Trimming stripped 6 bases from V and 7 bases from J, with 13 bases between. The CDR3 is 13 residues long.

The rearrangement links TRBV5-5 to TRBJ2-7, with a tentative D call TRBD2 (7 bases). The V gene's germline CDR1 is SGHKS and CDR2 YYEKEE (reference sequence). The ends were cut back, 2 bases at V and 0 bases at J, with 12 bases in the middle. This CDR3 region has 15 residues. The CDR3 DNA sequence: TGTGCCAGCAGCTTCGGGGGGCTATACTCCTACGAGCAGTACTTC. Translated: CASSFGGLYSYEQYF.

The gene calls are TRBV7-9 and TRBJ2-1; D remains ambiguous. Germline CDR1 reads SEHNR; CDR2 reads FQNEAQ (reference sequence). CDR3 size: 14 residues. Trimming cost V 2 bases and J 11 bases, with 16 bases left between them. This chain's CDR3 is CASSLFGVSEQQFF. The CDR3 nucleotides read TGTGCCAGCAGCTTATTTGGTGTATCAGAGCAGCAGTTCTTC.

This chain connects TRBV11-2 to TRBJ2-7; possibly TRBD2 for D (7 bases). Germline CDR1 is SGHAT and CDR2 is FQNNGV. The V and J ends lost 3 bases and 3 bases respectively, with 15 bases between them. The CDR3 is made up of 15 amino acids. The DNA for the CDR3 is TGTGCCAGCAGCTTGGGGGCCGGGGGGCACTACGAGCAGTACGTC. Its translation: CASSLGAGGHYEQYV.

The gene calls are TRBV10-2 and TRBJ2-1; TRBD2 matches 11 bases. Germline trimming cut 3 bases from V and 4 bases from J; bases unmatched to any gene: 5. The CDR3 extends over 16 amino acids. The germline CDR1 and CDR2 sequences are WSHSY and SAAADI. DNA of the CDR3: TGCGCCAGCAGTGATACTAGCGGGAGCTTTTACAATGAGCAGTTCTTC. Amino acid sequence: CASSDTSGSFYNEQFF.

This sequence joins TRBV30 and TRBJ1-5, with 11 bases fitting TRBD1. Germline assignment: CDR1 GTSNPN and CDR2 SVGIG (reference sequence). The CDR3 contains 14 residues. Losses at the gene ends were 2 bases for V and 6 bases for J; bases not matched to a gene: 3. The CDR3 nucleotides read TGTGCCTGGAGTCGGGACAGGGGGAGTCAGCCCCAGCATTTT. As protein: CAWSRDRGSQPQHF.